This T cell receptor beta chain was identified in a study of T cells in women clearing cervical HPV infection. Study as a whole: Controls were women whose single incident HPV16 infection cleared within 12 months without precancer or cancer. Case blood drawn at lesion detection; control blood after infection cleared. Study results and limitations: Each sample's T-cell count was unknown, possibly confounding richness. Repertoire richness, not evenness, was significantly elevated in CIN3+ cases versus controls.

Worth noting for this clone: Its antigen is not known. The read comes to an end 3 residues before the CDR3 does, leaving the germline J gene to fill in the end.

Sequencing was performed with immunoSEQ multiplex PCR; in TCRdb, only in-frame clones are kept and a portion is missing. The data include more than 25,000 clones; the top ten clones carry approximately 10%. V dropped 6 bases and J dropped 6; count of bases not matched to a gene: 8. Germline loops: CDR1 LNHDA, CDR2 SQIVND (reference sequence). The CDR3 contains 13 residues. The receptor was isolated from a woman aged 18 to 75 with a cervical HPV16 infection that either progressed to CIN3+ or cleared (not recorded which). The specimen was blood buffy coat. J is TRBJ2-7 and V is TRBV19, with 7 positions matching TRBD2. The sequenced CDR3 bases are TGTGCCAGTAGGGGAGCGGGAAGACTCGAG. Residues: CASRGAGRLE. The entire CDR3 sequence reads CASRGAGRLEQYF.